This TCR beta chain was captured in a study of T-cell reconstitution after alpha-beta-depleted transplantation in children. This CDR3 has 14 residues. Trimming pared 4 bases from V and 4 bases from J, leaving 13 bases between. Germline V gene data show CDR1 as MNHEY and CDR2 as SVGAGI. Study-level points and caveats: A year post-transplant, T-cell counts and diversity derived mostly from newly produced T cells. It was reported that alpha-beta T cells came from several hundred expanded graft clones (about two months after transplant). Recipient T cells and thymic progenitors that survived were the source of the high TCRbeta diversity seen at day 60 in some patients.

Preparation of the TCRbeta library used unique molecular identifiers. TCRdb re-called the PCR reads with MiXCR, one entry per CDR3 protein. The repertoire holds just over 950,000 distinct CDR3 sequences, with about 29% as singletons. The sample holds a few counts of this clonotype. Its antigen is unknown. The J gene is TRBJ2-5, the V gene TRBV6-5; a possible D gene is TRBD1 (6 bases). The receptor comes from a boy in the first two years of life who had a stem cell transplant for SCID, so the T cells may come from the graft donor. Sample: PBMCs, mostly from graft donor cells, taken 360 days after TCRalphabeta/CD19-depleted stem cell transplant. The CDR3, as DNA: TGTGCCAGCAGTTTCCTCAAACAGGGAGAGACCCAGTACTTC. It translates to CASSFLKQGETQYF.